This TCR beta chain was retrieved from a study of blood T cell repertoires in COVID-19. The repertoire was sequenced with immunoSEQ multiplex PCR; TCRdb's copy has only in-frame clones and lacks some. This sample carries 200,000 to 250,000 clones, over 65% of them seen once, and the ten largest clones take 2% to 3%. The CDR3 covers 12 residues. The ends were cut back, 1 base at V and 7 bases at J, with 7 bases in the middle. Germline V gene data show CDR1 as LNHDA and CDR2 as SQIVND (reference sequence). Sequencing was performed on peripheral blood. J is TRBJ1-2 and V is TRBV19; D call uncertain. The sequence derives from an older woman with active or convalescent COVID-19. In DNA, the CDR3 is TGTGCCAGTAGTATAGGTGGCTCTGGCTACACCTTC. Protein sequence: CASSIGGSGYTF.